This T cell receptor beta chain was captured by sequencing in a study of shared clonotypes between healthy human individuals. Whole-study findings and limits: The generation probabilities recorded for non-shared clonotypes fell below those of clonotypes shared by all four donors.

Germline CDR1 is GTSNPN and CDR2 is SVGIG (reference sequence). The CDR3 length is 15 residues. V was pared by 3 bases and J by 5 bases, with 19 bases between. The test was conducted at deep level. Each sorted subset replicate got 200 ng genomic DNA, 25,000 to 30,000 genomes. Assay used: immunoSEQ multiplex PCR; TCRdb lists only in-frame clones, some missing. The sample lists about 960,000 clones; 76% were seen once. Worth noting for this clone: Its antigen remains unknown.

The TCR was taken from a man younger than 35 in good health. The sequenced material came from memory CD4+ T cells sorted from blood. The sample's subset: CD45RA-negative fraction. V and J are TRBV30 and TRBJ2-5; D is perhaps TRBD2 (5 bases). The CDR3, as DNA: TGTGCCTGGAGCCACCCTTTGGGAGTTGGGGAGACCCAGTACTTC. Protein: CAWSHPLGVGETQYF. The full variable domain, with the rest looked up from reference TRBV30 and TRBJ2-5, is SQTIHQWPATLVQPVGSPLSLECTVEGTSNPNLYWYRQAAGRGLQLLFYSVGIGQISSEVPQNLSASRPQDRQFILSSKKLLLSDSGFYLCAWSHPLGVGETQYFGPGTRLLVL.